This T cell receptor (beta chain) was captured in a study of T cells in Graves' hyperthyroidism and ophthalmopathy. This clonotype was found a few times. Trimming cost V 2 bases and J 7 bases, with 11 bases left between them. This CDR3 has 13 residues. What was amplified from RNA transcripts were TCR beta CDR3 regions. HTBI primers were employed in a first-round RT-PCR of the TCR CDR3. TCRdb re-derived calls from the multiplex PCR reads in MiXCR, one entry per CDR3 protein. The sample contains some 760,000 distinct CDR3 sequences, roughly 15% of which appear only once. This receptor was taken from a woman aged 18-29 years with Graves' hyperthyroidism. The source material was blood. This chain links TRBV12-3 or TRBV12-4 with TRBJ1-2, with unresolved D. The CDR3 DNA sequence: TGTGCCAGCAGTTTATGGTCCGTCCTTGGCTACACCTTC. It specifies CASSLWSVLGYTF.